This T cell receptor beta chain is from a study of T cell responses to AZD1222 COVID-19 vaccine. The method was immunoSEQ multiplex PCR; TCRdb's version includes in-frame clones alone and lacks a portion of them. There are 80,000 to 100,000 clones in the sample; around nine tenths occur only once, and 9.5% to 15% lies in the top ten. Germline V gene sequence: CDR1 SNHLY, CDR2 FYNNEI. The CDR3 totals 12 residues. The V gene lost 11 bases and the J gene lost 6 bases, with 14 bases spanning the gap. The genes are TRBV2 and TRBJ2-1, with no clear D. This specimen was peripheral blood, taken on day 0 of AZD1222 vaccination. This receptor was identified in an adult in good health. This CDR3 reads CAGIVWGNEQFF. The CDR3 bases are TGTGCCGGAATAGTATGGGGCAATGAGCAGTTCTTC.